The TCR beta chain under discussion was sequenced for a study of cytomegalovirus exposure and HLA in healthy donors. Study-wide findings and caveats: Among TCR beta chains, those listed as cytomegalovirus-associated numbered some 170. Later, an analysis found that TCR clusters from the first cohort tended to co-occur in the 120 validation repertoires. Diagnosis of cytomegalovirus status made by the classifier reportedly showed high specificity and sensitivity.

Losses at the gene ends were 5 bases for V and 8 bases for J; bases not matched to a gene: 2. This CDR3 is 11 amino acids long. Germline values: CDR1 SEHNR, CDR2 FQNEAQ (reference sequence). From the approximately 120-subject validation cohort, which was separate from the approximately 670-subject first cohort, the donors were drawn. TCRdb keeps only in-frame clones here, not all; method: immunoSEQ multiplex PCR. Here the sample spans approximately 82,000 clones, 85% to 95% being singletons. A word on this clone: Antigen specificity is unknown.

Sequencing was performed on PBMCs. This sequence was found in a man between 18 and 29 years old in good health and CMV-seronegative. The chain combines TRBV7-9 with TRBJ1-1, with TRBD1 matching over 7 bases. This CDR3 is CASSRTGEAFF. Written as DNA, the CDR3 is TGTGCCAGCAGCCGGACAGGAGAAGCTTTCTTT.